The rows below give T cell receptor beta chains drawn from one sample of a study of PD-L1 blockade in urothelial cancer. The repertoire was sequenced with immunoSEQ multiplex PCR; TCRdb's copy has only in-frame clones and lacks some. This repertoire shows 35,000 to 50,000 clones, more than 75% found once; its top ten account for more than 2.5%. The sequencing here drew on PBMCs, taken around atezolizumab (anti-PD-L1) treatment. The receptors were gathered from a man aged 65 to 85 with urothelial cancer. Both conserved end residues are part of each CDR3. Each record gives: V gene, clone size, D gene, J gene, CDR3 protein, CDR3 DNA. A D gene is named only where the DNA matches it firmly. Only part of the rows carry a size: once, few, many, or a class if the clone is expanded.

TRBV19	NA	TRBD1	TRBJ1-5	CASSTRSGGADNQPQHF	TGTGCCAGTAGTACCCGATCAGGGGGCGCGGACAATCAGCCCCAGCATTTT
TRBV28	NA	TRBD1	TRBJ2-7	CASSRLQGYEQYF	TGTGCCAGCAGTCGCCTACAGGGGTACGAGCAGTACTTC
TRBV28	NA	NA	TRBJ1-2	CATNTGAYGYTF	TGTGCCACTAACACGGGAGCTTATGGCTACACCTTC
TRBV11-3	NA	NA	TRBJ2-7	CASSLETGNEQYF	TGTGCCAGCAGCCTGGAGACAGGAAACGAGCAGTACTTC
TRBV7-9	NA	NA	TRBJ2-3	CASSPFGGGTDTQYF	TGTGCCAGCAGCCCCTTCGGAGGAGGGACAGATACGCAGTATTTT
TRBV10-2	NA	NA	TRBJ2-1	CASSRDSGSYNEQFF	TGCGCCAGCAGCCGGGACTCCGGCTCCTACAATGAGCAGTTCTTC
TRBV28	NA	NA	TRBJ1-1	CASSPPVNTEAFF	TGTGCCAGCAGCCCCCCAGTGAACACTGAAGCTTTCTTT
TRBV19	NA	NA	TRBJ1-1	CASSGGFMNTEAFF	TGTGCCAGTAGTGGCGGATTCATGAACACTGAAGCTTTCTTT
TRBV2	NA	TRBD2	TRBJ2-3	CASTRLAGSDTQYF	TGTGCCAGCACTAGACTAGCGGGATCAGATACGCAGTATTTT
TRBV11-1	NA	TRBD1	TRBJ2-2	CASSPGQVSSYTGELFF	TGTGCCAGCAGCCCCGGACAGGTCTCAAGCTACACCGGGGAGCTGTTTTTT
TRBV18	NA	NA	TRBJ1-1	CASSPGADNTEAFF	TGTGCCAGCTCACCGGGGGCCGACAACACTGAAGCTTTCTTT
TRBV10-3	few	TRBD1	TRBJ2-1	CAISGDRWNEQFF	TGTGCCATCAGTGGGGACAGGTGGAATGAGCAGTTCTTC
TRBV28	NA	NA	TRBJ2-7	CASSGTWTYEQYF	TGTGCCAGCAGTGGGACATGGACCTACGAGCAGTACTTC
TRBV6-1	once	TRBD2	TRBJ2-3	CASRALAGVVDTQYF	TGTGCCAGCAGAGCCTTAGCGGGGGTCGTGGATACGCAGTATTTT
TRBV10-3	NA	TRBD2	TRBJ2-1	CAISGGTSGPSYNEQFF	TGTGCCATCAGTGGGGGGACTAGCGGGCCCTCCTACAATGAGCAGTTCTTC
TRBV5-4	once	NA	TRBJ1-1	CASSGDINFEAFF	TGTGCCAGCAGCGGGGACATAAACTTTGAAGCTTTCTTT
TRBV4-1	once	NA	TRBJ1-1	CASSPTPQGRAFF	TGCGCCAGCAGCCCCACACCGCAGGGTAGGGCTTTCTTT
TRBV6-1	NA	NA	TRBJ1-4	CASSLLLRDEKLFF	TGTGCCAGCAGTCTTTTACTCAGGGATGAAAAACTGTTTTTT